The present entry profiles one TCR beta chain with its context. Its antigen remains unknown. This record comes from a study of OX40 agonist ivuxolimab in advanced cancers. Profiled with immunoSEQ multiplex PCR; TCRdb holds only in-frame clones, not every one. The sample holds approximately 100,000 clones; roughly 87% are singletons and the top ten take approximately 0.54%. General observations from the study: CD8+ T cells (on average) carried more expanded clones than CD4+ T cells.

The V end lost 0 bases, the J end lost 2 bases, and 11 bases lay between the germline ends. Germline V gene data show CDR1 as SGHKS and CDR2 as YYEKEE (reference sequence). The CDR3 contains 15 residues. Patients were ineligible given autoimmune disease history or systemic immunosuppression. This TCR came from an adult with an advanced solid tumor such as melanoma, head and neck, liver or kidney cancer. Sequences were derived from CD4+ or CD8+ T cells sorted from blood, sampled in a trial of the OX40 agonist ivuxolimab. The J gene is TRBJ2-5, the V gene TRBV5-5; a weak D match, TRBD2 (6 bases). The CDR3 loop reads CASSLGGTSQETQYF. The CDR3 DNA reads as TGTGCCAGCAGCTTGGGAGGGACTTCACAAGAGACCCAGTACTTC. The variable domain in full, with the rest retrieved from reference TRBV5-5 and TRBJ2-5, is DAGVTQSPTHLIKTRGQQVTLRCSPISGHKSVSWYQQVLGQGPQFIFQYYEKEERGRGNFPDRFSARQFPNYSSELNVNALLLGDSALYLCASSLGGTSQETQYFGPGTRLLVL.